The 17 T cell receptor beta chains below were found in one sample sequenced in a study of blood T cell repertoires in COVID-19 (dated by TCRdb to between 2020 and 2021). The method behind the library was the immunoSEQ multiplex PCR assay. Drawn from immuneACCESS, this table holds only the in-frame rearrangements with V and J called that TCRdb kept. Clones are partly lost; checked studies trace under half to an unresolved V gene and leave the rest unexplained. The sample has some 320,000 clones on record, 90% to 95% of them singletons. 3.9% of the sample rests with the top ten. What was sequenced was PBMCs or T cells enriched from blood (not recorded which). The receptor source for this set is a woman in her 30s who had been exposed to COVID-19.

The CDR3 nucleotides are TGCGCCAGCAGCCAAGATACGATGGCAGGGGATTACTATGGCTACACCTTC. This encodes CASSQDTMAGDYYGYTF. The chain uses TRBV4-3 and TRBJ1-2; D is perhaps TRBD1 (6 bases). Germline lookup yields CDR1 LGHNA and CDR2 YSLEER. CDR3 length: 17 amino acids. The germline V and J ends were trimmed by 0 bases and 3 bases, with 17 bases remaining between them.

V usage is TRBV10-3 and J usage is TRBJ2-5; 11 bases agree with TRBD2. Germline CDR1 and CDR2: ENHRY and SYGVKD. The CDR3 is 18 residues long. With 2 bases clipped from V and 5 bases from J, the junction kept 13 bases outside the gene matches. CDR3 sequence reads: CAISEIGGLAGGPETQYF. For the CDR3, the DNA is TGTGCCATCAGTGAGATCGGAGGGCTAGCGGGGGGCCCGGAGACCCAGTACTTC.

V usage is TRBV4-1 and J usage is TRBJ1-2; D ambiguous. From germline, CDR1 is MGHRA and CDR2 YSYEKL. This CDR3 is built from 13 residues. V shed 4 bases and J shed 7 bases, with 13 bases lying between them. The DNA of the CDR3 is TGCGCCAGCAGCCCGCGGGCGCTGCGTGGCTACACCTTC. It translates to CASSPRALRGYTF.

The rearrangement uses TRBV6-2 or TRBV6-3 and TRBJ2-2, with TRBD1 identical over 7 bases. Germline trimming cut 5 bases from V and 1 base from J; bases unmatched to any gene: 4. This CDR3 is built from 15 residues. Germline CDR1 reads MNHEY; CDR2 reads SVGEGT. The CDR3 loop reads CASSRRTGNTGELFF. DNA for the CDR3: TGTGCCAGCAGTCGACGGACAGGGAACACCGGGGAGCTGTTTTTT.

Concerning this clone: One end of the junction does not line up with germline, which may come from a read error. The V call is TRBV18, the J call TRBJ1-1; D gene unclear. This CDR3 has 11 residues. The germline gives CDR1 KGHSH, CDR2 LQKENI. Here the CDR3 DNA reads TGTGCCTGCTCGAGGAACACTGAAGCTTTCTTT. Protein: CACSRNTEAFF.

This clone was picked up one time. The CDR3 DNA reads TGTGCCAGCAGCCGTCCGGAAACAGGGGGCAGTGGCTACACCTTC. Encoded protein: CASSRPETGGSGYTF. The chain recombines TRBV3-1 (or the pseudogene TRBV3-2) with TRBJ1-2; 9 bases are shared with TRBD1. Losses at the gene ends were 4 bases for V and 7 bases for J; bases not matched to a gene: 10. From germline, CDR1 is LGHDT and CDR2 YNNKEL (reference sequence). The CDR3 runs to 15 residues.

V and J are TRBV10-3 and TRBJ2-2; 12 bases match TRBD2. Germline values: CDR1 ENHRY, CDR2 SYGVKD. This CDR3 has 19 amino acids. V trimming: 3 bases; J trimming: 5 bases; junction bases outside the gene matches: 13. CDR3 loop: CAISDRLASGGALTGELFF. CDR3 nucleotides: TGTGCCATCAGTGATCGTCTGGCTAGCGGGGGGGCCCTAACCGGGGAGCTGTTTTTT.

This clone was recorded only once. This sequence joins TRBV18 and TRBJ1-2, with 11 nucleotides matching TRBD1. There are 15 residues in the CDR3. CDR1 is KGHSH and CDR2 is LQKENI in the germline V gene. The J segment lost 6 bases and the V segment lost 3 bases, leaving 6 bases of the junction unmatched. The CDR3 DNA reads TGTGCCAGCTCACCTCGGACAGGGGGCGACGATGGCTACACCTTC. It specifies CASSPRTGGDDGYTF.

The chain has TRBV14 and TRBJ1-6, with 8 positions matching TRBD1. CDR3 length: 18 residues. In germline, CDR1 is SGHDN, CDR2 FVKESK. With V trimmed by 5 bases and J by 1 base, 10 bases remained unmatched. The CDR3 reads CASSEAQGALSYNSPLHF. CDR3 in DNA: TGTGCCAGCAGCGAAGCCCAGGGGGCACTTTCCTATAATTCACCCCTCCACTTT.

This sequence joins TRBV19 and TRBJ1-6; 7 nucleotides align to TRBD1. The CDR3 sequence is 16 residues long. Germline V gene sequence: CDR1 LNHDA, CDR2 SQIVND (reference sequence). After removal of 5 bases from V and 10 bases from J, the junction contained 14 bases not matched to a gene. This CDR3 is CASSVRQGTQGSPLHF. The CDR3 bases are TGTGCCAGTAGTGTTCGACAGGGAACTCAAGGATCACCCCTCCACTTT.

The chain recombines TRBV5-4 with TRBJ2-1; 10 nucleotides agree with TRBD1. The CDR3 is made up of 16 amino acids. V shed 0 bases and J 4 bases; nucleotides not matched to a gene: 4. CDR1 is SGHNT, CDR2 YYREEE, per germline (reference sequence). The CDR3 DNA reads TGTGCCAGCAGCTTGGGTTGGGACAGGGGTTACAATGAGCAGTTCTTC. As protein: CASSLGWDRGYNEQFF.

CDR3 sequence reads: CASSLLAGGPYEQYF. The CDR3 nucleotides read TGCGCCAGCAGCTTGCTGGCGGGGGGGCCTTACGAGCAGTACTTC. The gene calls are TRBV5-1 and TRBJ2-7; 9 nucleotides align to TRBD2. The CDR3 runs to 15 residues. Germline V gives CDR1 SGHRS, CDR2 YFSETQ. The J segment lost 4 bases and the V segment lost 1 base, leaving 6 bases of the junction unmatched.

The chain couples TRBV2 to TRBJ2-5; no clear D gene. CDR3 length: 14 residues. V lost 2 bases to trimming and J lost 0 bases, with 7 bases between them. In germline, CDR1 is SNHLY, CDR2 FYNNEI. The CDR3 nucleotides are TGTGCCAGCAGTGAACGTGTCTACCAAGAGACCCAGTACTTC. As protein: CASSERVYQETQYF.

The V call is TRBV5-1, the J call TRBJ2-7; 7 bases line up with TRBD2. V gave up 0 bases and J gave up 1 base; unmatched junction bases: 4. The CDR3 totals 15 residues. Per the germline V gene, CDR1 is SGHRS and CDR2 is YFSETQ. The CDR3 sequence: CASSLVPGGSYEQYF. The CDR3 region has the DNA TGCGCCAGCAGCTTGGTTCCGGGGGGTTCCTACGAGCAGTACTTC.

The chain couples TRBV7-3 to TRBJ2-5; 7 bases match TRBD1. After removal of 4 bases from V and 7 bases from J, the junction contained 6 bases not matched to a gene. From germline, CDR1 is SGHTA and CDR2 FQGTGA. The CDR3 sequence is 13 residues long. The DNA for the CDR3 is TGTGCCAGCAGCTACACAGGGGCCGGGACCCAGTACTTC. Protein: CASSYTGAGTQYF.

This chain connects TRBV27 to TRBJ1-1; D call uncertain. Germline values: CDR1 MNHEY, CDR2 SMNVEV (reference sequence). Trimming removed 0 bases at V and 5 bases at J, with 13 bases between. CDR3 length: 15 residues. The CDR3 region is CASSLSSGLETEAFF. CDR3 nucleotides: TGTGCCAGCAGTTTATCGTCGGGGTTGGAGACTGAAGCTTTCTTT.

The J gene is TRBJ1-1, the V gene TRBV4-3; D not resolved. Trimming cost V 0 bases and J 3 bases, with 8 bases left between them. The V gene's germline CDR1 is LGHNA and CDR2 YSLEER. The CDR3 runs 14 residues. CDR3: CASSQDRRDTEAFF. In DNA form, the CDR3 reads TGCGCCAGCAGCCAAGACAGGCGGGACACTGAAGCTTTCTTT.